Here is one T cell receptor beta chain with its context. Its antigen is still unknown. Per-base quality was not reported, and no clone a single base away is much larger than it. Enrolling through a virtual design, the prospective study's participants ranged in age from about 18 to 100 years and lived across roughly 24 United States geographic areas. In the prospective study, cohorts were assigned on the basis of participant-reported clinical history obtained from a screening survey and a study questionnaire. ImmuneRACE Cohort 3 recovered participants were defined by two consecutive negative NP/OP PCR tests, healthcare professional clearance, or symptom resolution. In the prospective study, mobile phlebotomists collected whole blood, serum and a nasopharyngeal or oropharyngeal swab from each participant. Additional blood draws and questionnaires over an approximately 2-month period could optionally be provided by prospective study participants. Blood samples from the prospective study were shipped frozen or at room temperature prior to DNA extraction.

This sample was taken from a study of blood T cell repertoires in COVID-19 (dated by TCRdb to 2020 to 2021). For the wider study: Collaborator samples came from the United States, Italy and Spain and covered acute and convalescent phases of COVID-19. Samples were obtained from the ongoing ImmuneRACE study (first 160 participants) and from approximately 1,200 subjects provided by 6 global collaborators. Where available, HLA class I and class II types were obtained from metadata supplied by the sample provider rather than from assay-based typing. Deeply sampled blood TCRbeta repertoires from subjects exposed to, actively infected with, or recovered from COVID-19 were included in the dataset. Sample metadata almost always included a de-identified subject ID, COVID-19 status, age in years and sex. A freely available public database, intended as a resource for researchers studying the immune response to SARS-CoV-2, is where the repertoires were released. The prospective study material was composed of cDNA or gDNA derived from T cells, B-cell-depleted T cells, or PBMCs.

What the study reported, not specific to this receptor: The amount of clinical and demographic metadata varied by source and participant and was provided uncurated.

TCRbeta CDR3 regions were amplified from genomic DNA using the immunoSEQ Assay, a bias-controlled multiplex PCR. The original methods were these. The number of nucleated cells in each sample was estimated from the amplification of reference gene primers within the assay. To quantify the absolute abundance of each unique TCRbeta CDR3 rearrangement, sequence reads were collapsed and filtered. Productive Simpson clonality was computed per sample as the square root of Simpson's diversity index over productive rearrangements. This immuneACCESS table, as held by TCRdb, lists in-frame sequences with V and J called but not all clones. Of the missing ones, under half trace to an unresolved V gene in checked studies; the others have no known cause. The V and J calls and clone size come from that table; D and trimming were worked out from the DNA. Here the sample has about 160,000 clones; approximately 88% occur a single time. The ten largest account for approximately 7% of the sample.

The CDR3 has 11 amino acids, counting the end cysteine and phenylalanine. Only the CDR3 part of the read is kept: 33 bases, read in frame from the first base. Trimming removed 3 bases from V and 4 bases from J, leaving 6 bases between the germline ends. The germline V gene yields SQVTM for CDR1 and ANQGSEA for CDR2. This TCR derives from a woman between 45 and 60 years old who had recovered from COVID-19. Specimen: PBMCs or T cells enriched from blood (not recorded which). The chain links TRBV29-1 with TRBJ2-5; a weak D assignment points to TRBD2 (6 bases agree). The base sequence is TGCAGCGTTGAGGGAGGAGAGACCCAGTACTTC. Translated, this gives CSVEGGETQYF. Reference TRBV29-1 and TRBJ2-5 proteins supply the regions before and after the CDR3; the full variable domain is: SAVISQKPSRDICQRGTSLTIQCQVDSQVTMMFWYRQQPGQSLTLIATANQGSEATYESGFVIDKFPISRPNLTFSTLTVSNMSPEDSSIYLCSVEGGETQYFGPGTRLLVL.